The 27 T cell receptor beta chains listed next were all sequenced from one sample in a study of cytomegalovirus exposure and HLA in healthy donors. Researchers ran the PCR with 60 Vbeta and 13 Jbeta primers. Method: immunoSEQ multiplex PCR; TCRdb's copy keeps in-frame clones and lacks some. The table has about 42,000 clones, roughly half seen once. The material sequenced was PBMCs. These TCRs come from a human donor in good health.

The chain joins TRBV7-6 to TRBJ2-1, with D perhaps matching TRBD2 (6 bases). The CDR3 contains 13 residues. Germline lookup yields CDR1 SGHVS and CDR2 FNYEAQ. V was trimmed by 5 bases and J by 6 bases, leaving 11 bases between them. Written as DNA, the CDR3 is TGTGCCAGCAGCGTCCGACTAGGCAATGAGCAGTTCTTC. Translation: CASSVRLGNEQFF. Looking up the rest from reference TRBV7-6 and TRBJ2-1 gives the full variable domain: GAGVSQSPRYKVTKRGQDVALRCDPISGHVSLYWYRQALGQGPEFLTYFNYEAQQDKSGLPNDRFSAERPEGSISTLTIQRTEQRDSAMYRCASSVRLGNEQFFGPGTRLTVL.

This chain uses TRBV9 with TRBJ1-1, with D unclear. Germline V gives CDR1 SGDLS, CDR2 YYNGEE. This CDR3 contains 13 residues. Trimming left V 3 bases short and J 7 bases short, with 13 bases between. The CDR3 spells CASSDERGGEAFF. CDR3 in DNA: TGTGCCAGCAGCGACGAACGGGGTGGTGAAGCTTTCTTT.

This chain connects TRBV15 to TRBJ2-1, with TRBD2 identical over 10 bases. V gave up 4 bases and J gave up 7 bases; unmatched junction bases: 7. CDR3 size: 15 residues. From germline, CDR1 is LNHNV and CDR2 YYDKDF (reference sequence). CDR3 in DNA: TGTGCCACCAGCAACCCTAGCGGGAGAAGTAATGAGCAGTTCTTC. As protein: CATSNPSGRSNEQFF.

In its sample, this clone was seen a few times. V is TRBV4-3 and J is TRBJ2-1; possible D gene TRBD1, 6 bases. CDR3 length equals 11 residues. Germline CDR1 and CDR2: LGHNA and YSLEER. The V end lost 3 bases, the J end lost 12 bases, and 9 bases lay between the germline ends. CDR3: CASSQGAGQFF. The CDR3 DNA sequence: TGCGCCAGCAGCCAGGGGGCAGGGCAGTTCTTC.

CDR3 amino acids: CASSQATGGTEAFF. The CDR3 nucleotides are TGTGCCAGCAGCCAAGCGACAGGGGGCACTGAAGCTTTCTTT. The V gene is TRBV14, the J gene TRBJ1-1; 9 nucleotides line up with TRBD1. Germline V gives CDR1 SGHDN, CDR2 FVKESK. Losses at the gene ends were 1 base for V and 4 bases for J; bases not matched to a gene: 1. The CDR3 runs 14 residues.

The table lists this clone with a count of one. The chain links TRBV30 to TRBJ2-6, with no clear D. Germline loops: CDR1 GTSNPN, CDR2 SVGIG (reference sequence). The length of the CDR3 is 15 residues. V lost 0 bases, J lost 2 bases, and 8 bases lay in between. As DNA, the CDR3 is TGTGCCTGGAGTGTTAGCCTGACTGGGGCCAACGTCCTGACTTTC. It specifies CAWSVSLTGANVLTF.

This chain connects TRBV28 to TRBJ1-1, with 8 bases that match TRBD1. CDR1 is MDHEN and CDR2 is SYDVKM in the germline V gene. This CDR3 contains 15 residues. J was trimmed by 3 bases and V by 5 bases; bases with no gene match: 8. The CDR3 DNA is TGTGCCAGCAGTGGACCTCGACAGGGGTACACTGAAGCTTTCTTT. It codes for CASSGPRQGYTEAFF.

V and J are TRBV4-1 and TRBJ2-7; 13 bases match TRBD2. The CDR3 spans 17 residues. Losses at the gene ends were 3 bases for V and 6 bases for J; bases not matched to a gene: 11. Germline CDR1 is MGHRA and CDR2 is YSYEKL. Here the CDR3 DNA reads TGCGCCAGCAGCCAGGCCCCCGGACTAGCGGGAGCCCTCGAGCAGTACTTC. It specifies CASSQAPGLAGALEQYF.

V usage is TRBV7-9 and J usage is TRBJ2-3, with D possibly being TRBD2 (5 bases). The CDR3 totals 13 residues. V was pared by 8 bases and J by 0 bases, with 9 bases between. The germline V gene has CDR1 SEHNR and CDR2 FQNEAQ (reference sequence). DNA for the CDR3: TGTGCCAGCTTGAGCGGTAGCACAGATACGCAGTATTTT. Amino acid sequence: CASLSGSTDTQYF.

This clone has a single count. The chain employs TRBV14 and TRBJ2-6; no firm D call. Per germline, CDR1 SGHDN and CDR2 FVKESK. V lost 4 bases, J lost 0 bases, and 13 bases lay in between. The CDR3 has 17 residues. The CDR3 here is CASSPFSPSSGANVLTF. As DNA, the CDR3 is TGTGCCAGCAGCCCTTTTTCCCCTAGCTCTGGGGCCAACGTCCTGACTTTC.

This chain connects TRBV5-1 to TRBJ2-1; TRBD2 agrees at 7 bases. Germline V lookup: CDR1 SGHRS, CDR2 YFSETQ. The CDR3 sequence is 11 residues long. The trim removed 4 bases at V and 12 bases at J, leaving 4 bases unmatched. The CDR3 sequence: CASSKAGRQFF. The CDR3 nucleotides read TGCGCCAGCAGCAAAGCGGGAAGGCAGTTCTTC.

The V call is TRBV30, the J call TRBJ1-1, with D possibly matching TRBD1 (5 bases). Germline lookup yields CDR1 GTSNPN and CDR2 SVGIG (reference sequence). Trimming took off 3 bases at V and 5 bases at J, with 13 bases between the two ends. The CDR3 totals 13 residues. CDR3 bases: TGTGCCTGGAGCACAGGAGGGCGAACTGAAGCTTTCTTT. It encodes CAWSTGGRTEAFF.

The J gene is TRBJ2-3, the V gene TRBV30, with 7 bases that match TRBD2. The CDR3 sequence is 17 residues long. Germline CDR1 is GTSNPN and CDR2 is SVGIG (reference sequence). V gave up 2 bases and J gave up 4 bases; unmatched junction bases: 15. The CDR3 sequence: CAWSSGGSGLEADTQYF. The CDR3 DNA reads TGTGCCTGGAGTTCTGGCGGGAGTGGATTAGAGGCAGATACGCAGTATTTT.

CDR3 DNA sequence: TGTGCCAGCAGTTTAGGGGGGGCGGGCGCCGTCGGTGGCTACACCTTC. Its protein product is CASSLGGAGAVGGYTF. V and J are TRBV27 and TRBJ1-2; TRBD1 is a possible D gene (6 bases). In germline, CDR1 is MNHEY, CDR2 SMNVEV (reference sequence). The length of the CDR3 is 16 residues. V was trimmed by 2 bases and J by 7 bases, leaving 20 bases between them.

The CDR3 region is CASSTNGQVSYEQYF. The CDR3 DNA reads TGTGCCAGCAGCACAAATGGACAGGTCTCCTACGAGCAGTACTTC. This chain uses TRBV7-2 with TRBJ2-7; 7 bases agree with TRBD1. Trimming cost V 5 bases and J 0 bases; bases outside gene matches: 7. The CDR3 is made up of 15 amino acids. Looked up from germline, CDR1 is SGHTA and CDR2 is FQGNSA.

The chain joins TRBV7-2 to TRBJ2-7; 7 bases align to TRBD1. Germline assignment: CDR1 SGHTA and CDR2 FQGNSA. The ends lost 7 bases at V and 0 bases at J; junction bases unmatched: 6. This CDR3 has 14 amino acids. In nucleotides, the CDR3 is TGTGCCAGCACCCGGGCAGGGGGCTCCTACGAGCAGTACTTC. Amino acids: CASTRAGGSYEQYF.

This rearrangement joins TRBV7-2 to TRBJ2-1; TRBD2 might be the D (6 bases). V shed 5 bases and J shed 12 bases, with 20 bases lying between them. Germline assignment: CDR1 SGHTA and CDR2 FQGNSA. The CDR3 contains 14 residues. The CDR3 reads CASSPRLGGMGQFF. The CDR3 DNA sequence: TGTGCCAGCAGCCCACGGTTGGGGGGTATGGGGCAGTTCTTC.

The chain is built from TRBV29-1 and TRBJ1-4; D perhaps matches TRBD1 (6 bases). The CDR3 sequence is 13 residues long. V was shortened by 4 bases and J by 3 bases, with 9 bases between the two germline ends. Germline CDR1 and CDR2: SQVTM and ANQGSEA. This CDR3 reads CSVGEGANEKLFF. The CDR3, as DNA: TGCAGCGTTGGGGAGGGGGCTAATGAAAAACTGTTTTTT.

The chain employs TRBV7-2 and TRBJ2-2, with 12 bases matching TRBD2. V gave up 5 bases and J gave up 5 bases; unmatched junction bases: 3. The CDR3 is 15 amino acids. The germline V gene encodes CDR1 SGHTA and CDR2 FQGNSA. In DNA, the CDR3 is TGTGCCAGCAGCCGACTAGCGGGAGAGACCGGGGAGCTGTTTTTT. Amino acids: CASSRLAGETGELFF.

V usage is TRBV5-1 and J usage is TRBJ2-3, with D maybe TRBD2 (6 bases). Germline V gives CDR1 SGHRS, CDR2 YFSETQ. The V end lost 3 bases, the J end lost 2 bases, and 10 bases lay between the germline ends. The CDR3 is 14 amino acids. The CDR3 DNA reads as TGCGCCAGCAGCTCGGGACTTTACACAGATACGCAGTATTTT. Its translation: CASSSGLYTDTQYF.

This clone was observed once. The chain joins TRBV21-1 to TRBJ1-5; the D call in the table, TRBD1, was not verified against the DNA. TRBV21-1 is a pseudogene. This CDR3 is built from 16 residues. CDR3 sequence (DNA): TGTGCCAGCAGGAGGACAGGGTTCGAGAGCAATCAGCCCCAGCATTTT. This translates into CASRRTGFESNQPQHF.

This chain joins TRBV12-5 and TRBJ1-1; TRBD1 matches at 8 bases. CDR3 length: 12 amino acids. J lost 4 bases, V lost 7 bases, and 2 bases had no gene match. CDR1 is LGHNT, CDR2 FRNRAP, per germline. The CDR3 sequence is CASAQGGTEAFF. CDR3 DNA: TGTGCTAGTGCACAGGGGGGCACTGAAGCTTTCTTT. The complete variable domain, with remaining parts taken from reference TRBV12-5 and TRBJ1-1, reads DARVTQTPRHKVTEMGQEVTMRCQPILGHNTVFWYRQTMMQGLELLAYFRNRAPLDDSGMPKDRFSAEMPDATLATLKIQPSEPRDSAVYFCASAQGGTEAFFGQGTRLTVV.

CDR3 sequence: CASTRDWNQPQHF. DNA for the CDR3: TGTGCCAGCACGAGGGACTGGAATCAGCCCCAGCATTTT. The chain recombines TRBV28 with TRBJ1-5, with D possibly being TRBD1 (5 bases). The CDR3 extends over 13 amino acids. Germline V CDR1 and CDR2: MDHEN, SYDVKM. V was trimmed by 7 bases and J by 4 bases, leaving 11 bases between them.

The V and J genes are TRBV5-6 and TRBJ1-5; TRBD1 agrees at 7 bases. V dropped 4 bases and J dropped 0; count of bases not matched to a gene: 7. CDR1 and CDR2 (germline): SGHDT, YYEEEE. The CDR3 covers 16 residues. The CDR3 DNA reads TGTGCCAGCAGCGCGGGACAGAGTTTTAGCAATCAGCCCCAGCATTTT. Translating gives CASSAGQSFSNQPQHF.

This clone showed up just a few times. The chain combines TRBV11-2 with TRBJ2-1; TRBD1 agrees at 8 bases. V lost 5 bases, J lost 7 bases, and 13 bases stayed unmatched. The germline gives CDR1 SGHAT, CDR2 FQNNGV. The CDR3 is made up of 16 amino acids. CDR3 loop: CASSPEGQVGQNEQFF. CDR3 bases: TGTGCCAGCAGCCCCGAGGGACAGGTCGGTCAAAATGAGCAGTTCTTC.

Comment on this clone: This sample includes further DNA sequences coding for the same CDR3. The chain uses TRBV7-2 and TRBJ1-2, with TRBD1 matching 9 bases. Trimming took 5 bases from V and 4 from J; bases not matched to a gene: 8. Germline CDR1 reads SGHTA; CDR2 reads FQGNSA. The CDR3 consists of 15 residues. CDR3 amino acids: CASSPRTGVGYGYTF. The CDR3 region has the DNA TGTGCCAGCAGCCCGAGGACAGGGGTAGGCTATGGCTACACCTTC. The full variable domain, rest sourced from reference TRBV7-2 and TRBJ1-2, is GAGVSQSPSNKVTEKGKDVELRCDPISGHTALYWYRQSLGQGLEFLIYFQGNSAPDKSGLPSDRFSAERTGGSVSTLTIQRTQQEDSAVYLCASSPRTGVGYGYTFGSGTRLTVV.

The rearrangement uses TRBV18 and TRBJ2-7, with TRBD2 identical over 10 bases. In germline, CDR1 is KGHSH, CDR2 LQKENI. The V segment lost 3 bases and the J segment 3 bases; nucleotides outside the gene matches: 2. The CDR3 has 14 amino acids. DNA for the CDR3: TGTGCCAGCTCACCTGCTAGCGGGAGCTACGAGCAGTACTTC. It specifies CASSPASGSYEQYF.